These T cell receptor beta chains were read from a single sample in a study of blood T cell repertoires in COVID-19. Some clones are missing from TCRdb's copy, which holds only in-frame ones; the method was immunoSEQ multiplex PCR. The table lists approximately 120,000 clones, around 82% of them singletons. Sequenced sample: peripheral blood. Every receptor here comes from a human donor in a cohort sampled during active or convalescent COVID-19. The CDR3 runs from the conserved cysteine through the conserved F or W. D genes are given only for firm matches. Part of the rows lack a size; the others show once, few, many or a class for expanded clones.

cdr3_nt: TGTGCCAGCAGTTTAAGGACTAGCGGGACTAGCACAGATACGCAGTATTTT; cdr3_aa: CASSLRTSGTSTDTQYF; j_call: TRBJ2-3; cdr3_length: 17; clone_size: .; d_call: TRBD2; v_call: TRBV11-2
cdr3_nt: TGTGCCAGCAGTCCTGACAGAAGTGGGGCCAACGTCCTGACTTTC; cdr3_aa: CASSPDRSGANVLTF; j_call: TRBJ2-6; cdr3_length: 15; clone_size: few; d_call: .; v_call: TRBV7-9
cdr3_nt: TGTGCCAGCAGTTTATCCCGCGCAGGGTCTATGTTTGGGAACACTGAAGCTTTCTTT; cdr3_aa: CASSLSRAGSMFGNTEAFF; j_call: TRBJ1-1; cdr3_length: 19; clone_size: .; d_call: .; v_call: TRBV27
cdr3_nt: TGTGCCAGTAGTCCCCGGGGGAGGGCGGGCGACTATGGCTACACCTTC; cdr3_aa: CASSPRGRAGDYGYTF; j_call: TRBJ1-2; cdr3_length: 16; clone_size: few; d_call: .; v_call: TRBV19
cdr3_nt: TGTGCCAGCAGCTTAGTGGCTACTAGCGGCAATGAGCAGTTCTTC; cdr3_aa: CASSLVATSGNEQFF; j_call: TRBJ2-1; cdr3_length: 15; clone_size: once; d_call: TRBD2; v_call: TRBV7-9
cdr3_nt: TGTGCCACCAGAGGACAGGGGGCAGGAGTCACTGAAGCTTTCTTT; cdr3_aa: CATRGQGAGVTEAFF; j_call: TRBJ1-1; cdr3_length: 15; clone_size: .; d_call: TRBD1; v_call: TRBV24-1
cdr3_nt: TGTGCCAGCAGTTTATCGAAGGGGTTAACCTACGAGCAGTACTTC; cdr3_aa: CASSLSKGLTYEQYF; j_call: TRBJ2-7; cdr3_length: 15; clone_size: once; d_call: .; v_call: TRBV27
cdr3_nt: TGTGCCACTCTAGGGACTTCGGACCATGGGAGAAATTACGAGCAGTACTTC; cdr3_aa: CATLGTSDHGRNYEQYF; j_call: TRBJ2-7; cdr3_length: 17; clone_size: .; d_call: .; v_call: TRBV24-1
cdr3_nt: TGTGCCAGCAGTTTAAGTCTACGGGCTAGCGACTACGAGCAGTACTTC; cdr3_aa: CASSLSLRASDYEQYF; j_call: TRBJ2-7; cdr3_length: 16; clone_size: .; d_call: .; v_call: TRBV27
cdr3_nt: TGTGCCAGCAGCTTAGCTTGGAGGGGCCGCTCCTACGAGCAGTACTTC; cdr3_aa: CASSLAWRGRSYEQYF; j_call: TRBJ2-7; cdr3_length: 16; clone_size: .; d_call: .; v_call: TRBV11-2
cdr3_nt: TGTGCCAGCAGCCATCCACTAGATGAAGAGCAGTTCTTC; cdr3_aa: CASSHPLDEEQFF; j_call: TRBJ2-1; cdr3_length: 13; clone_size: .; d_call: .; v_call: TRBV14
cdr3_nt: TGTGCCAGCAGCCAAGAGCTCGGGACTAGCGGGAGTGTCCACGAGCAGTACTTC; cdr3_aa: CASSQELGTSGSVHEQYF; j_call: TRBJ2-7; cdr3_length: 18; clone_size: .; d_call: TRBD2; v_call: TRBV7-2
cdr3_nt: TGTGCCAGTACCCCCACAGGGCCGAACACCGGGGAGCTGTTTTTT; cdr3_aa: CASTPTGPNTGELFF; j_call: TRBJ2-2; cdr3_length: 15; clone_size: .; d_call: .; v_call: TRBV19
cdr3_nt: TGTGCCAGCAGCGTAGGTAGTAGCTCCTACAATGAGCAGTTCTTC; cdr3_aa: CASSVGSSSYNEQFF; j_call: TRBJ2-1; cdr3_length: 15; clone_size: .; d_call: .; v_call: TRBV9
cdr3_nt: TGTGCCAGCAGCGTACCCGGGTACAATGAGCAGTTCTTC; cdr3_aa: CASSVPGYNEQFF; j_call: TRBJ2-1; cdr3_length: 13; clone_size: .; d_call: .; v_call: TRBV9
cdr3_nt: TGTGCCAGCAGCAAAGCGCCAGAAGCAACTAATGAAAAACTGTTTTTT; cdr3_aa: CASSKAPEATNEKLFF; j_call: TRBJ1-4; cdr3_length: 16; clone_size: .; d_call: .; v_call: TRBV21-1
cdr3_nt: TGTGCCAGCAGTTACTCGAGGCAGGGGGCAAAGACCCAGTACTTC; cdr3_aa: CASSYSRQGAKTQYF; j_call: TRBJ2-5; cdr3_length: 15; clone_size: .; d_call: TRBD1; v_call: TRBV6-5
cdr3_nt: TGTGCCAGCAGTTACTCGAAGTCCGGCTCTGGAAACACCATATATTTT; cdr3_aa: CASSYSKSGSGNTIYF; j_call: TRBJ1-3; cdr3_length: 16; clone_size: .; d_call: .; v_call: TRBV6-5
cdr3_nt: TGTGCCAGCAGCTTAGGATTGGGACAGGGTTACTACGAGCAGTACTTC; cdr3_aa: CASSLGLGQGYYEQYF; j_call: TRBJ2-7; cdr3_length: 16; clone_size: once; d_call: TRBD1; v_call: TRBV7-9
cdr3_nt: TGTGCCAGCAGCGGACCTGGGACAGGGCTACCCGAGCAGTACTTC; cdr3_aa: CASSGPGTGLPEQYF; j_call: TRBJ2-7; cdr3_length: 15; clone_size: .; d_call: TRBD1; v_call: TRBV5-6
cdr3_nt: TGTGCCAGCAAAAAGGAGACTCGCACAGATACGCAGTATTTT; cdr3_aa: CASKKETRTDTQYF; j_call: TRBJ2-3; cdr3_length: 14; clone_size: .; d_call: .; v_call: TRBV28
cdr3_nt: TGTGCCAGCAGCGTAGGTGTGTGGAGTCCTACAGATACGCAGTATTTT; cdr3_aa: CASSVGVWSPTDTQYF; j_call: TRBJ2-3; cdr3_length: 16; clone_size: .; d_call: .; v_call: TRBV9
cdr3_nt: TGTGCCAGCAGCTTAGTTATCCAACGGACTAGCGGGATTACAGATACGCAGTATTTT; cdr3_aa: CASSLVIQRTSGITDTQYF; j_call: TRBJ2-3; cdr3_length: 19; clone_size: .; d_call: TRBD2; v_call: TRBV7-9
cdr3_nt: TGCGCCAGCAGCTTGGGGGGCGGGAGTGTAATCTACGAGCAGTACTTC; cdr3_aa: CASSLGGGSVIYEQYF; j_call: TRBJ2-7; cdr3_length: 16; clone_size: .; d_call: TRBD2; v_call: TRBV5-1
cdr3_nt: TGTGCCAGCAGCTTGCGAGGTGAGCAGTTCTTC; cdr3_aa: CASSLRGEQFF; j_call: TRBJ2-1; cdr3_length: 11; clone_size: few; d_call: .; v_call: TRBV5-4
cdr3_nt: TGTGCCAGTAGTCCCCTCAACAATCTTGAAGCTTTCTTT; cdr3_aa: CASSPLNNLEAFF; j_call: TRBJ1-1; cdr3_length: 13; clone_size: .; d_call: .; v_call: TRBV19
cdr3_nt: TGTGCCAGCAGTTACTCGAAGGGCGGGAGGGCCAATGAGCAGTTCTTC; cdr3_aa: CASSYSKGGRANEQFF; j_call: TRBJ2-1; cdr3_length: 16; clone_size: .; d_call: TRBD2; v_call: TRBV6-6
cdr3_nt: TGTGCCAGCAGTGAGTCAAGGACAGGGGGCTACAATGAGCAGTTCTTC; cdr3_aa: CASSESRTGGYNEQFF; j_call: TRBJ2-1; cdr3_length: 16; clone_size: .; d_call: TRBD1; v_call: TRBV25-1
cdr3_nt: TGCAGTGCCAGTTCCCGGGACAGGCTTAACTATGGCTACACCTTC; cdr3_aa: CSASSRDRLNYGYTF; j_call: TRBJ1-2; cdr3_length: 15; clone_size: .; d_call: TRBD1; v_call: TRBV20-1
cdr3_nt: TGTGCCAGCAGTTACTCCTGGGGGACAGGGAACGAGCAGTACTTC; cdr3_aa: CASSYSWGTGNEQYF; j_call: TRBJ2-7; cdr3_length: 15; clone_size: .; d_call: TRBD1; v_call: TRBV2
cdr3_nt: TGTGCCAGCAGTACGAGGTCTGGGGGCTTGGGCGAGCAGTACTTC; cdr3_aa: CASSTRSGGLGEQYF; j_call: TRBJ2-7; cdr3_length: 15; clone_size: .; d_call: .; v_call: TRBV7-9
cdr3_nt: TGTGCCAGCAGCATGACTAGTACGGGCACCGGGGAGCTGTTTTTT; cdr3_aa: CASSMTSTGTGELFF; j_call: TRBJ2-2; cdr3_length: 15; clone_size: .; d_call: .; v_call: TRBV9
cdr3_nt: TGTGCCAGCAGGACAGGGTCCTACGAGCAGTACTTC; cdr3_aa: CASRTGSYEQYF; j_call: TRBJ2-7; cdr3_length: 12; clone_size: few; d_call: TRBD1; v_call: TRBV12-3/TRBV12-4
cdr3_nt: TGTGCCAACGAACTTGGGGGCGGTAACACTGAAGCTTTCTTT; cdr3_aa: CANELGGGNTEAFF; j_call: TRBJ1-1; cdr3_length: 14; clone_size: .; d_call: .; v_call: TRBV7-9
cdr3_nt: TGTGCCAGTAGTGGGCAGGGGAACACTGAAGCTTTCTTT; cdr3_aa: CASSGQGNTEAFF; j_call: TRBJ1-1; cdr3_length: 13; clone_size: .; d_call: .; v_call: TRBV19
cdr3_nt: TGCGCCAGCAGCCTTAACTGGGGACAGGGGGCGATAGTCTCCTACGAGCAGTACTTC; cdr3_aa: CASSLNWGQGAIVSYEQYF; j_call: TRBJ2-7; cdr3_length: 19; clone_size: .; d_call: TRBD1; v_call: TRBV4-1
cdr3_nt: TGCGCCAGCAGCCAACGGACAGGGTACGAGGAGCTGTTTTTT; cdr3_aa: CASSQRTGYEELFF; j_call: TRBJ2-2; cdr3_length: 14; clone_size: few; d_call: TRBD1; v_call: TRBV4-1
cdr3_nt: TGTGCCAGCAGCGTAGGTTTGGCTAGCGGGTCTTTCAGGGAGACCCAGTACTTC; cdr3_aa: CASSVGLASGSFRETQYF; j_call: TRBJ2-5; cdr3_length: 18; clone_size: .; d_call: TRBD2; v_call: TRBV9
cdr3_nt: TGTGCCAGCAGTTACTGGGGGACAGAGAATTCACCCCTCCACTTT; cdr3_aa: CASSYWGTENSPLHF; j_call: TRBJ1-6; cdr3_length: 15; clone_size: .; d_call: TRBD1; v_call: TRBV6-2/TRBV6-3
cdr3_nt: TGTGCCAGCAGCTCACCTTACAGCCAGGGCTATGGCTACACCTTC; cdr3_aa: CASSSPYSQGYGYTF; j_call: TRBJ1-2; cdr3_length: 15; clone_size: .; d_call: .; v_call: TRBV13
cdr3_nt: TGCGCCAGCAGCCAAGCGCCCAGCTCAGGTTGGCCCCAGCATTTT; cdr3_aa: CASSQAPSSGWPQHF; j_call: TRBJ1-5; cdr3_length: 15; clone_size: few; d_call: .; v_call: TRBV4-1